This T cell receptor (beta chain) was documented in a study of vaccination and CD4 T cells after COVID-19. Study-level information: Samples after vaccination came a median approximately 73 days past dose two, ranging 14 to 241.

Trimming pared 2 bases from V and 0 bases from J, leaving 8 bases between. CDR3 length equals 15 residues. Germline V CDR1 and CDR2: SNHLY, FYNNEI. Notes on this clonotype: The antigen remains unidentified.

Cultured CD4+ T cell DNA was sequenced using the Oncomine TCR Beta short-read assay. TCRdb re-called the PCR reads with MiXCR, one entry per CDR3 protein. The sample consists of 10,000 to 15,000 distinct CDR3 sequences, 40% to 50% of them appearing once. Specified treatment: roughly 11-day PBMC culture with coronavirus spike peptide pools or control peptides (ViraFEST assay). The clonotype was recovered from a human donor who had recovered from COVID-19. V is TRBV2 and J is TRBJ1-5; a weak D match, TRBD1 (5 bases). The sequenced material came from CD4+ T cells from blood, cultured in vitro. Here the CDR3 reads CASSEFGGSNQPQHF. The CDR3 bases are TGTGCCAGCAGTGAATTTGGGGGTAGCAATCAGCCCCAGCATTTT.